This entry describes one T cell receptor (beta chain). In the original workflow: By means of reference gene primer amplification, nucleated cell counts were estimated. Method: immunoSEQ multiplex PCR; TCRdb's copy keeps in-frame clones and lacks some. The V and J calls and clone size are taken from that table; D and trimming were inferred from the DNA. The sample shows fewer than 300,000 clones, 82% of them seen only once. These data originate in a study of blood T cell repertoires in COVID-19. Overall study context: Italy, Spain and the United States were the sources of the convalescent and acute COVID-19 samples.

The CDR3 is made up of 16 amino acids. V lost 2 bases and J 5 bases, leaving 13 bases between the germline ends. Germline CDR1 reads MDHEN; CDR2 reads SYDVKM. The chain has TRBV28 and TRBJ1-6; D ambiguous. The sample was peripheral blood. This TCR derives from a young woman with acute or convalescent COVID-19. The chain's CDR3 is CASSLVSGRNNSPLHF. As DNA, the CDR3 is TGTGCCAGCAGTTTAGTCTCGGGTCGGAATAATTCACCCCTCCACTTT.